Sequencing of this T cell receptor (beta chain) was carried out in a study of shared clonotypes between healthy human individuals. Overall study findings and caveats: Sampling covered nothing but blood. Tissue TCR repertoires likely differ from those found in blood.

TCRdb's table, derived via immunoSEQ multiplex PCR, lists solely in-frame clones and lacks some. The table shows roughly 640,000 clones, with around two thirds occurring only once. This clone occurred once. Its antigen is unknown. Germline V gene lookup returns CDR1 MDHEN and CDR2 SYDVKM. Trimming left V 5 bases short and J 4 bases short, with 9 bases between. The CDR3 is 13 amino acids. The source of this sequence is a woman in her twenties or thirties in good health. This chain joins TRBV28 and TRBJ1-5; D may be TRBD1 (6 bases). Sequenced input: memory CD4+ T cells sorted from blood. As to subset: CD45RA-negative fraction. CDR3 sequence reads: CASSVTGNQPQHF. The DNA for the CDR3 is TGTGCCAGCAGTGTCACAGGGAATCAGCCCCAGCATTTT.